This TCR beta chain comes out of a study of blood T cells in healthy people across ages. Study observations and caveats: Nothing was known about donor CMV status, and this possibly confounded expanded clonotype changes.

The CDR3 has 15 residues. It was with a sample-barcoded 5' primer and a J-beta primer mix that a second PCR of roughly 7 to 11 cycles was run. A single record per CDR3 protein comes from TCRdb applying MiXCR to the 5' RACE reads. The data contain over 600,000 distinct CDR3 sequences, roughly two fifths of them singletons. Concerning this clonotype itself: Its antigen is undetermined. The germline gene is not matched at one end of the junction; a read error may be the cause.

The sequence derives from an elderly man in good health. The rearrangement links TRBV12-3 or TRBV12-4 to TRBJ1-2, with D possibly matching TRBD1 (6 bases). The specimen was blood. The CDR3 spells CASSSQGNANYGYTF. CDR3 coding DNA: TGCGCCAGCAGTTCACAGGGCAATGCTAACTATGGCTACACCTTC.